The rows below give T cell receptor beta chains drawn from one sample of a study of blood T cell repertoires in COVID-19. The data were produced by immunoSEQ multiplex PCR, yet TCRdb's version contains in-frame clones alone and is incomplete. Counted here are 200,000 to 300,000 clones, roughly 82% occurring once; the ten biggest clones make up approximately 13%. The sequenced sample consisted of peripheral blood. Receptors originate from an older man with acute or convalescent COVID-19. CDR3s include the opening cysteine and the closing phenylalanine or tryptophan. A D gene is named only where the DNA matches it firmly. Part of the rows lack a size; the others show once, few, many or a class for expanded clones.

clone_size: NA
v_call: TRBV9
j_call: TRBJ1-3
d_call: NA
cdr3_length: 16
cdr3_nt: TGTGCCAGCAGCGTAAGGGGTGAAAACTCTGGAAACACCATATATTTT
cdr3_aa: CASSVRGENSGNTIYF

clone_size: NA
v_call: TRBV2
j_call: TRBJ1-3
d_call: NA
cdr3_length: 16
cdr3_nt: TGTGCCAGCAGTGAGTCGCAGGGATTCTCTGGAAACACCATATATTTT
cdr3_aa: CASSESQGFSGNTIYF

clone_size: NA
v_call: TRBV28
j_call: TRBJ1-2
d_call: TRBD1
cdr3_length: 15
cdr3_nt: TGTGCCAGCAGTCGCCCCTCAGGGGGACACTATGGCTACACCTTC
cdr3_aa: CASSRPSGGHYGYTF

clone_size: NA
v_call: TRBV5-1
j_call: TRBJ1-2
d_call: TRBD1
cdr3_length: 15
cdr3_nt: TGCGCCAGCAGCTTGCCGGGACAGGGATTAAATGGCTACACCTTC
cdr3_aa: CASSLPGQGLNGYTF

clone_size: NA
v_call: TRBV27
j_call: TRBJ2-5
d_call: TRBD2
cdr3_length: 14
cdr3_nt: TGTGCCAGCAAGGCTAGCGGGAGAGGAGAGACCCAGTACTTC
cdr3_aa: CASKASGRGETQYF

clone_size: few
v_call: TRBV6-6
j_call: TRBJ1-1
d_call: NA
cdr3_length: 14
cdr3_nt: TGTGCCAGCAGGCCTCCCGGGATTAACACTGAAGCTTTCTTT
cdr3_aa: CASRPPGINTEAFF

clone_size: NA
v_call: TRBV28
j_call: TRBJ1-1
d_call: NA
cdr3_length: 17
cdr3_nt: TGTGCCAGCAGGCAGAAAGGGCCCCCAGGGCAAGAAACTGAAGCTTTCTTT
cdr3_aa: CASRQKGPPGQETEAFF

clone_size: NA
v_call: TRBV28
j_call: TRBJ1-1
d_call: NA
cdr3_length: 16
cdr3_nt: TGTGCCAGCAGTCCACTGGACAGCCCAATGAGCACTGAAGCTTTCTTT
cdr3_aa: CASSPLDSPMSTEAFF

clone_size: NA
v_call: TRBV7-2
j_call: TRBJ1-2
d_call: TRBD1
cdr3_length: 12
cdr3_nt: TGTGCCAGCAGCCCACGGACAGGGGGCTACACCTTC
cdr3_aa: CASSPRTGGYTF

clone_size: NA
v_call: TRBV11-3
j_call: TRBJ2-1
d_call: TRBD1
cdr3_length: 15
cdr3_nt: TGTGCCAGCAGCTTAAGGACAGGGGAACTCAATGAGCAGTTCTTC
cdr3_aa: CASSLRTGELNEQFF

clone_size: NA
v_call: TRBV9
j_call: TRBJ2-2
d_call: TRBD1
cdr3_length: 16
cdr3_nt: TGTGCCAGCAGCGTTCACGGGACAGCGAACACCGGGGAGCTGTTTTTT
cdr3_aa: CASSVHGTANTGELFF

clone_size: NA
v_call: TRBV19
j_call: TRBJ2-1
d_call: NA
cdr3_length: 13
cdr3_nt: TGTGCCACCACGGGGGTTGTCAGCGATGAGCAGTTCTTC
cdr3_aa: CATTGVVSDEQFF

clone_size: NA
v_call: TRBV12-3/TRBV12-4
j_call: TRBJ1-2
d_call: NA
cdr3_length: 13
cdr3_nt: TGTGCCAGCAGTTTAGACAGGAATCTACCCTACACCTTC
cdr3_aa: CASSLDRNLPYTF

clone_size: few
v_call: TRBV28
j_call: TRBJ1-3
d_call: TRBD1
cdr3_length: 16
cdr3_nt: TGTGCCAGCAGTCAGGACAGGGGGCTTCGTGGAAACACCATATATTTT
cdr3_aa: CASSQDRGLRGNTIYF

clone_size: NA
v_call: TRBV19
j_call: TRBJ2-1
d_call: TRBD2
cdr3_length: 17
cdr3_nt: TGTGCCAGTAGTCCAGTTTTCCTAGCGGGTGTTTACAATGAGCAGTTCTTC
cdr3_aa: CASSPVFLAGVYNEQFF

clone_size: NA
v_call: TRBV5-1
j_call: TRBJ1-2
d_call: NA
cdr3_length: 15
cdr3_nt: TGCGCCAGCAGCGCCACCCCAGGGACTGACTATGGCTACACCTTC
cdr3_aa: CASSATPGTDYGYTF

clone_size: NA
v_call: TRBV27
j_call: TRBJ1-4
d_call: TRBD1
cdr3_length: 15
cdr3_nt: TGTGCCAGCAGTGCCCCCGGGACAGGGGGCAAAAAACTGTTTTTT
cdr3_aa: CASSAPGTGGKKLFF

clone_size: NA
v_call: TRBV2
j_call: TRBJ2-6
d_call: NA
cdr3_length: 15
cdr3_nt: TGTGCCAGCAGTGAGGCCAAGACTGGGGCCAACGTCCTGACTTTC
cdr3_aa: CASSEAKTGANVLTF

clone_size: NA
v_call: TRBV2
j_call: TRBJ2-7
d_call: NA
cdr3_length: 10
cdr3_nt: TGTGCCAGCATGAGCTACGAGCAGTACTTC
cdr3_aa: CASMSYEQYF

clone_size: NA
v_call: TRBV9
j_call: TRBJ2-7
d_call: NA
cdr3_length: 14
cdr3_nt: TGTGCCAGCCGACGCGGGTTGAGCTCCTACGAGCAGTACTTC
cdr3_aa: CASRRGLSSYEQYF

clone_size: NA
v_call: TRBV28
j_call: TRBJ1-2
d_call: NA
cdr3_length: 12
cdr3_nt: TGTGCCAGTTTGGACAGTCCGGTCGGCTACACCTTC
cdr3_aa: CASLDSPVGYTF

clone_size: NA
v_call: TRBV3-1/TRBV3-2
j_call: TRBJ1-1
d_call: NA
cdr3_length: 14
cdr3_nt: TGTGCCAGCAGCAAAGACGCACAGGGAAGGTCCGCTTTCTTT
cdr3_aa: CASSKDAQGRSAFF

clone_size: NA
v_call: TRBV7-2
j_call: TRBJ2-1
d_call: NA
cdr3_length: 17
cdr3_nt: TGTGCCAGCAGCTTAGTGTTCGGGGGAAACCCCTACAATGAGCAGTTCTTC
cdr3_aa: CASSLVFGGNPYNEQFF

clone_size: once
v_call: TRBV18
j_call: TRBJ1-3
d_call: NA
cdr3_length: 15
cdr3_nt: TGTGCCAGCTCACCATTGTCGGGGGTAGGAAACACCATATATTTT
cdr3_aa: CASSPLSGVGNTIYF

clone_size: NA
v_call: TRBV27
j_call: TRBJ2-5
d_call: TRBD1
cdr3_length: 17
cdr3_nt: TGTGCCAGCAGCCCACGACAGGGGCCGCCCGGACAAGAGACCCAGTACTTC
cdr3_aa: CASSPRQGPPGQETQYF

clone_size: NA
v_call: TRBV5-1
j_call: TRBJ1-3
d_call: NA
cdr3_length: 13
cdr3_nt: TGCGCCAGCGCCGGGGAATCTGGAAACACCATATATTTT
cdr3_aa: CASAGESGNTIYF

clone_size: few
v_call: TRBV14
j_call: TRBJ1-1
d_call: NA
cdr3_length: 15
cdr3_nt: TGTGCCAGCAGCCAAGGCGCGGGGGTGAACACTGAAGCTTTCTTT
cdr3_aa: CASSQGAGVNTEAFF

clone_size: NA
v_call: TRBV19
j_call: TRBJ2-5
d_call: TRBD2
cdr3_length: 15
cdr3_nt: TGTGCCAGTAGTCCCACTAGCGGGAGTTGGGAGACCCAGTACTTC
cdr3_aa: CASSPTSGSWETQYF

clone_size: NA
v_call: TRBV18
j_call: TRBJ2-1
d_call: TRBD2
cdr3_length: 15
cdr3_nt: TGTGCCAGCTCCTCCAGCGGGAGCGGGGGGCCGGAGCAGTTCTTC
cdr3_aa: CASSSSGSGGPEQFF

clone_size: NA
v_call: TRBV6-5
j_call: TRBJ1-6
d_call: NA
cdr3_length: 12
cdr3_nt: TGTGCCACCTGGGGGGGGATGATATCCCTCCACTTT
cdr3_aa: CATWGGMISLHF

clone_size: NA
v_call: TRBV7-3
j_call: TRBJ2-1
d_call: TRBD2
cdr3_length: 15
cdr3_nt: TGTGCCAGCAGCTTTCGGGGGGTCTCCTACAATGAGCAGTTCTTC
cdr3_aa: CASSFRGVSYNEQFF